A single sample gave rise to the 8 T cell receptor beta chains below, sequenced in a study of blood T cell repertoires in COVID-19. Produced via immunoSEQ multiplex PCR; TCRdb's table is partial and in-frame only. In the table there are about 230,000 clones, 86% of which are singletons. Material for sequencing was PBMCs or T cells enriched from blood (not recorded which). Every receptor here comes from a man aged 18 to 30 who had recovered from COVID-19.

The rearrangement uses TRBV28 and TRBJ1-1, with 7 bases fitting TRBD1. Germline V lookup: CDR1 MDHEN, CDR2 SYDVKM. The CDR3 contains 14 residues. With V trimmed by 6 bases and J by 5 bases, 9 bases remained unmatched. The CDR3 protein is CASSLPLDRTEAFF. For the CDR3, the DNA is TGTGCCAGCAGCCTACCCCTGGACAGGACTGAAGCTTTCTTT. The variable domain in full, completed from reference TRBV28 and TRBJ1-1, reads DVKVTQSSRYLVKRTGEKVFLECVQDMDHENMFWYRQDPGLGLRLIYFSYDVKMKEKGDIPEGYSVSREKKERFSLILESASTNQTSMYLCASSLPLDRTEAFFGQGTRLTVV.

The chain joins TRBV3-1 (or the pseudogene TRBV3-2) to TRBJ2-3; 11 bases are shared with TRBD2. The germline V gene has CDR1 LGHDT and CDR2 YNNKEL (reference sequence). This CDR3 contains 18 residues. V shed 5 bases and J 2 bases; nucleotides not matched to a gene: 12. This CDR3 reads CASSSLAGGRTPTDTQYF. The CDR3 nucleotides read TGTGCCAGCAGCAGTCTAGCGGGGGGCCGAACGCCCACAGATACGCAGTATTTT.

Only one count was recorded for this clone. The CDR3 DNA sequence: TGTGCCAGCAGTCTAAGCCGGGACGCAACATGGGTGTTGAGGGAGGTCAATGAGCAGTTCTTC. The encoded protein is CASSLSRDATWVLREVNEQFF. The chain couples TRBV6-2 or TRBV6-3 to TRBJ2-1, with D tentatively TRBD2 (6 bases). The CDR3 extends over 21 amino acids. Germline CDR1 and CDR2: MNHEY and SVGEGT. Trimming stripped 5 bases from V and 6 bases from J, with 35 bases between.

CDR3 protein: CASSLGQEREKLFF. DNA for the CDR3: TGTGCCAGCAGCCTCGGACAGGAGAGGGAAAAACTGTTTTTT. The chain joins TRBV3-1 (or the pseudogene TRBV3-2) to TRBJ1-4, with TRBD1 matching 7 bases. The germline CDR1 and CDR2 sequences are LGHDT and YNNKEL (reference sequence). This CDR3 is 14 amino acids long. With V trimmed by 4 bases and J by 8 bases, 7 bases remained unmatched.

CDR3 region: CASSYGGAPETQYF. CDR3 coding DNA: TGTGCCAGCAGTTACGGGGGGGCCCCAGAGACCCAGTACTTC. The chain recombines TRBV27 with TRBJ2-5; 8 nucleotides line up with TRBD2. The J segment lost 4 bases and the V segment lost 4 bases, leaving 5 bases of the junction unmatched. The CDR3 sequence is 14 residues long. Germline lookup yields CDR1 MNHEY and CDR2 SMNVEV (reference sequence).

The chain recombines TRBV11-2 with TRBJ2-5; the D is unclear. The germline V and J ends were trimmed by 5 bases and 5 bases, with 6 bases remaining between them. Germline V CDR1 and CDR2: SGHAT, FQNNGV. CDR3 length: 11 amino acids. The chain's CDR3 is CASSPRETQYF. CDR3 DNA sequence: TGTGCCAGCAGCCCCCGGGAGACCCAGTACTTC.

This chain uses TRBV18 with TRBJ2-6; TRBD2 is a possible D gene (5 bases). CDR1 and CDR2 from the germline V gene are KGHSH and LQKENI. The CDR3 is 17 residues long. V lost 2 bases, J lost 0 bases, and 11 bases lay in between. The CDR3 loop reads CASSPTSRGSGANVLTF. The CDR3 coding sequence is TGTGCCAGCTCACCAACGTCCCGGGGCTCTGGGGCCAACGTCCTGACTTTC.

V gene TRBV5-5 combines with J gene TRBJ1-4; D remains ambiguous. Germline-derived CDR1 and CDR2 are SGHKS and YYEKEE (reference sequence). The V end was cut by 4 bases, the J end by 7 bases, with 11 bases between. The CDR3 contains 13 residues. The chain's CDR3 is CASSIASGEKLFF. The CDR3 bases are TGTGCCAGCAGCATCGCTTCGGGTGAAAAACTGTTTTTT.